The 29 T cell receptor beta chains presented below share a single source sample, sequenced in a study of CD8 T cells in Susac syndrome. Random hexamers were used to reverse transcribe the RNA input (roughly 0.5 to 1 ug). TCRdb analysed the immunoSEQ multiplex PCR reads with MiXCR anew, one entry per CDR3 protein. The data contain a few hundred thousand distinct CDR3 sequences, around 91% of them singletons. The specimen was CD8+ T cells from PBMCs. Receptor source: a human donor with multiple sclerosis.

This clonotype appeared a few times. Here the CDR3 reads CASSQDPGSSYEQYF. The CDR3, as DNA: TGCGCCAGCAGCCAAGATCCGGGGTCCTCCTACGAGCAGTACTTC. This rearrangement joins TRBV4-3 to TRBJ2-7; D is perhaps TRBD2 (5 bases). With 0 bases removed from V and 0 bases from J, the gap between germline ends came to 9 bases. CDR1 LGHNA and CDR2 YSLEER come from the germline V gene. The CDR3 runs to 15 residues.

CDR3 DNA: TGTGCCAGCAGCTACGAGGGGGTCGGGGAGCTGTTTTTT. Its protein is CASSYEGVGELFF. V gene TRBV7-3 combines with J gene TRBJ2-2, with a possible D match to TRBD1 (6 bases). The CDR3 runs to 13 residues. In germline, CDR1 is SGHTA, CDR2 FQGTGA. Trimming removed 4 bases from V and 7 bases from J, with 10 bases in between.

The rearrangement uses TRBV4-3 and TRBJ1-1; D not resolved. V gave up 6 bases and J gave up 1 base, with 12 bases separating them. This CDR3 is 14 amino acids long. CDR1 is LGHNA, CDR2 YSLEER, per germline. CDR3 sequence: CASSFLEGNTEAFF. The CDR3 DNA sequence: TGCGCCAGCAGTTTTCTTGAAGGGAACACTGAAGCTTTCTTT.

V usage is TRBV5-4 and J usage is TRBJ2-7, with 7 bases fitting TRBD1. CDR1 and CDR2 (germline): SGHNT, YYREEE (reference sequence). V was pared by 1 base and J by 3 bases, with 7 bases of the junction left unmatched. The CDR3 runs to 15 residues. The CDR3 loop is CASSLFGQVHYEQYF. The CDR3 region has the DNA TGTGCCAGCAGCTTGTTCGGACAGGTCCACTACGAGCAGTACTTC.

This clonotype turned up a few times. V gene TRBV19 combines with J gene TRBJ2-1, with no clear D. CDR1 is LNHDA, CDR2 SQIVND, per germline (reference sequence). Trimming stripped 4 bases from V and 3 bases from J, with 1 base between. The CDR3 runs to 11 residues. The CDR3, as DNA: TGTGCCAGTAGTAACTACAATGAGCAGTTCTTC. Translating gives CASSNYNEQFF.

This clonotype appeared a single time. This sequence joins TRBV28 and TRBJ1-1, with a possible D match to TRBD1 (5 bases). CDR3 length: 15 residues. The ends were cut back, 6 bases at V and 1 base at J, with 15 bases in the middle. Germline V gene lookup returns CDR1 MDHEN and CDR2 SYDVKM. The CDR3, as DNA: TGTGCCAGCAGCCGATTGGGGGACGGGAACACTGAAGCTTTCTTT. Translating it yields CASSRLGDGNTEAFF.

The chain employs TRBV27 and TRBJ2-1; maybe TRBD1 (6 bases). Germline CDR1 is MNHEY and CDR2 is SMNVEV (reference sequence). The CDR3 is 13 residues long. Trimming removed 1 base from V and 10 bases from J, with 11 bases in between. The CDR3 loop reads CASSLYGGQEQFF. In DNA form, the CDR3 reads TGTGCCAGCAGTTTATATGGGGGACAAGAGCAGTTCTTC.

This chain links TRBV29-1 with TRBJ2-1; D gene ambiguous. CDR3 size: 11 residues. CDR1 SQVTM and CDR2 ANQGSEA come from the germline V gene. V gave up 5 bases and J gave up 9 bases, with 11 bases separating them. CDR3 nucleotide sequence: TGCAGCGTTTGGGGTGATGGTGAGCAGTTCTTC. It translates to CSVWGDGEQFF.

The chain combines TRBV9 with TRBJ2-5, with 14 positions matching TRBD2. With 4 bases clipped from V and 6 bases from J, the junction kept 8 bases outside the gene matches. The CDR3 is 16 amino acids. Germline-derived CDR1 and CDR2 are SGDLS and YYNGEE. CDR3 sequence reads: CASSLGTSGRMQTQYF. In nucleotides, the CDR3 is TGTGCCAGCAGCCTAGGGACTAGCGGGAGAATGCAGACCCAGTACTTC.

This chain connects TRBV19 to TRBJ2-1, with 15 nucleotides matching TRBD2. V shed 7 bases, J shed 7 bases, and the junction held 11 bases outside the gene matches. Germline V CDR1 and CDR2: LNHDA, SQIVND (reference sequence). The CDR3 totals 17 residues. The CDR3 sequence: CASTSWTSGREGNEQFF. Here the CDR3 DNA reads TGTGCCAGTACGTCGTGGACTAGCGGGAGGGAGGGGAATGAGCAGTTCTTC. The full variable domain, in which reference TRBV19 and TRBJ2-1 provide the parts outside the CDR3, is DGGITQSPKYLFRKEGQNVTLSCEQNLNHDAMYWYRQDPGQGLRLIYYSQIVNDFQKGDIAEGYSVSREKKESFPLTVTSAQKNPTAFYLCASTSWTSGREGNEQFFGPGTRLTVL.

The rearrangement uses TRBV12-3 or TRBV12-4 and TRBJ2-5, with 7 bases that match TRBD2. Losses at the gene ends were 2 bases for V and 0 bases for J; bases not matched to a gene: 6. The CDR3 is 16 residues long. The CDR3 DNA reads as TGTGCCAGCAGTTTACTCGTCGGGAGGTACCAAGAGACCCAGTACTTC. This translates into CASSLLVGRYQETQYF.

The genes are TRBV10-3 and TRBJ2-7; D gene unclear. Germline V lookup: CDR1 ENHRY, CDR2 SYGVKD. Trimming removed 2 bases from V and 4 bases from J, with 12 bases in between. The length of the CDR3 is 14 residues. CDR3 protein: CAISETTAPYEQYF. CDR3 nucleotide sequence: TGTGCCATCAGTGAGACAACTGCCCCATACGAGCAGTACTTC.

CDR3: CASSDFPLRFNTEAFF. As DNA, the CDR3 is TGTGCCAGCAGTGATTTTCCTCTCCGCTTCAACACTGAAGCTTTCTTT. The chain links TRBV2 to TRBJ1-1, with unresolved D. The V gene lost 3 bases and the J gene lost 2 bases, with 16 bases spanning the gap. The germline CDR1 and CDR2 sequences are SNHLY and FYNNEI. This CDR3 region has 16 residues.

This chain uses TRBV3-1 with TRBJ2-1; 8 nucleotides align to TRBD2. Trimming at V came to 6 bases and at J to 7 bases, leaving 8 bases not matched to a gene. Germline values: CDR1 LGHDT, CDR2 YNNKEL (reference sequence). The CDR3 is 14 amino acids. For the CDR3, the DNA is TGTGCCAGCAGAACGGGGGGGGCAGGGAATGAGCAGTTCTTC. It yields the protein CASRTGGAGNEQFF.

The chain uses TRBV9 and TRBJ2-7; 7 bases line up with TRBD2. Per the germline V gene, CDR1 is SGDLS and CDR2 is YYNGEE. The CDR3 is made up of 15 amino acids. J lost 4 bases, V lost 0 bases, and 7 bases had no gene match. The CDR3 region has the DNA TGTGCCAGCAGCGTAGGGGCGGGGGAAGTTTACGAGCAGTACTTC. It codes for CASSVGAGEVYEQYF.

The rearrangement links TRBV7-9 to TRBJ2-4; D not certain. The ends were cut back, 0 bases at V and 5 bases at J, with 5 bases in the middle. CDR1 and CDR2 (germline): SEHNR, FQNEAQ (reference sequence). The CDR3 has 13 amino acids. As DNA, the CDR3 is TGTGCCAGCAGCTTAGCGAGAGAAAACATTCAGTACTTC. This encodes CASSLARENIQYF.

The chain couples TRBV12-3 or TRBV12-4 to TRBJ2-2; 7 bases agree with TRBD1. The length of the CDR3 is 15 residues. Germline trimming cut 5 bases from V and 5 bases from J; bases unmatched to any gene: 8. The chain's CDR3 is CASSPTGVRTGELFF. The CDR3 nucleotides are TGTGCCAGCAGTCCTACAGGGGTGCGAACCGGGGAGCTGTTTTTT.

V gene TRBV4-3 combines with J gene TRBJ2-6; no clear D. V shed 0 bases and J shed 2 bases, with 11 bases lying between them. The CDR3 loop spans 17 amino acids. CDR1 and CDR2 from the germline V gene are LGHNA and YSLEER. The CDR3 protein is CASSQDPPQTGANVLTF. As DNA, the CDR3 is TGCGCCAGCAGCCAAGACCCCCCGCAAACTGGGGCCAACGTCCTGACTTTC.

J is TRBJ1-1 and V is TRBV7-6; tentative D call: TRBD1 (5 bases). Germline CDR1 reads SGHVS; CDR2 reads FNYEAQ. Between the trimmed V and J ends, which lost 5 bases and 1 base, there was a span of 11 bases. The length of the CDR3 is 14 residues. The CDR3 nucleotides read TGTGCCAGCAGCCCGGGGGGACCGAACACTGAAGCTTTCTTT. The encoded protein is CASSPGGPNTEAFF.

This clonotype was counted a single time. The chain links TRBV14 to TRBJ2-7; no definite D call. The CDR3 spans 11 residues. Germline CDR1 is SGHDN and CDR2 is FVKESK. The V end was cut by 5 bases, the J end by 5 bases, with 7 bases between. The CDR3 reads CASSIDHEQYF. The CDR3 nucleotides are TGTGCCAGCAGCATCGACCACGAGCAGTACTTC.

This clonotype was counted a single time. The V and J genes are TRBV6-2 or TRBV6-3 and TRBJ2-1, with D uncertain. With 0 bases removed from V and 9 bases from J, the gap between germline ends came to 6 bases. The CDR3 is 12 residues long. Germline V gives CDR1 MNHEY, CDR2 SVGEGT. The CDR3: CASSYSTPEQFF. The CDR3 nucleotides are TGTGCCAGCAGTTACTCGACCCCTGAGCAGTTCTTC.

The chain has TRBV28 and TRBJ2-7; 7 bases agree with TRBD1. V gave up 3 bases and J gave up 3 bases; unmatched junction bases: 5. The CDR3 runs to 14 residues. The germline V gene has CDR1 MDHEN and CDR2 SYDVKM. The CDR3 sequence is CASSFRGSGYEQYF. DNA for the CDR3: TGTGCCAGCAGTTTCAGGGGGTCGGGCTACGAGCAGTACTTC.

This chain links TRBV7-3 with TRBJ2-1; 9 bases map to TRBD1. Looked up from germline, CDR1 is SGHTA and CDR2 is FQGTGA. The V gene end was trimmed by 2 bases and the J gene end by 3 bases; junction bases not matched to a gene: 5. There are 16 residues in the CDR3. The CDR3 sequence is CASSLLGTGNYNEQFF. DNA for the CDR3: TGTGCCAGCAGCTTATTAGGGACAGGGAACTACAATGAGCAGTTCTTC.

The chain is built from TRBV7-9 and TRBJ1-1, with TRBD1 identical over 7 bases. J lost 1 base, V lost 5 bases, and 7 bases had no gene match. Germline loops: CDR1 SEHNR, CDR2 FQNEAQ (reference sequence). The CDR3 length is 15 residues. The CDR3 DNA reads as TGTGCCAGCAGCGGACGGGACAGATCGAACACTGAAGCTTTCTTT. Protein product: CASSGRDRSNTEAFF. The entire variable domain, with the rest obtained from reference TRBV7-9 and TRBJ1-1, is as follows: DTGVSQNPRHKITKRGQNVTFRCDPISEHNRLYWYRQTLGQGPEFLTYFQNEAQLEKSRLLSDRFSAERPKGSFSTLEIQRTEQGDSAMYLCASSGRDRSNTEAFFGQGTRLTVV.

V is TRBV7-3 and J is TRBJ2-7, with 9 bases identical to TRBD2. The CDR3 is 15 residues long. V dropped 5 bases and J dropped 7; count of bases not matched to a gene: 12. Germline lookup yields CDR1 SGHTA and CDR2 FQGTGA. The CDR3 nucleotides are TGTGCCAGCAGCAGAACTAGCGGGCCGTTTAGGGAGCAGTACTTC. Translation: CASSRTSGPFREQYF.

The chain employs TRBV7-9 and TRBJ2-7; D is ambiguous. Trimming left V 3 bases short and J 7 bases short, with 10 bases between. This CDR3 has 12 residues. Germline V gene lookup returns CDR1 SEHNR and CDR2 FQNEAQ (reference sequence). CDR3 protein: CASSLGQLEQYF. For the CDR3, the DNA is TGTGCCAGCAGCTTGGGCCAGTTGGAGCAGTACTTC.

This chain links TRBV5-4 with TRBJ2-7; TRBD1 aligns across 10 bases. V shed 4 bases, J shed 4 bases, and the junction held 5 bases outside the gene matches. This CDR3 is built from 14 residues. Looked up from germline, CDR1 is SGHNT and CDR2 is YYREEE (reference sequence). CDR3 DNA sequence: TGTGCCAGCAGCCACGGACAGGGGGTATACGAGCAGTACTTC. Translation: CASSHGQGVYEQYF. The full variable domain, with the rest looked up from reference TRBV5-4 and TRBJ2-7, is ETGVTQSPTHLIKTRGQQVTLRCSSQSGHNTVSWYQQALGQGPQFIFQYYREEENGRGNFPPRFSGLQFPNYSSELNVNALELDDSALYLCASSHGQGVYEQYFGPGTRLTVT.

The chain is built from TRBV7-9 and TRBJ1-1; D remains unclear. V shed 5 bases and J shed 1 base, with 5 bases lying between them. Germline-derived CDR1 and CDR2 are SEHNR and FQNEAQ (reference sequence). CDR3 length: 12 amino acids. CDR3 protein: CASSIKNTEAFF. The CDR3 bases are TGTGCCAGCAGCATCAAGAACACTGAAGCTTTCTTT.

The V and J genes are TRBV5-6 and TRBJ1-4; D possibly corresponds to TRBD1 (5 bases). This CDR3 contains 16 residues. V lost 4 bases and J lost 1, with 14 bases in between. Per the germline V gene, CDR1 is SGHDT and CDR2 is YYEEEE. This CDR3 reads CASSVWSTGTNEKLFF. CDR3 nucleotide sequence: TGTGCCAGCAGCGTCTGGTCCACAGGAACTAATGAAAAACTGTTTTTT.